A selection of T cell receptor beta chains follows, all from one sample in a study of cytomegalovirus exposure and HLA in healthy donors. Using immunoSEQ multiplex PCR, the repertoire was profiled, and TCRdb retains in-frame clones only, with some absent. Of some 130,000 clones listed, approximately 87% are singletons. Source material: PBMCs. Receptors were obtained from a young man in good health and CMV-seronegative. CDR3s include the opening cysteine and the closing phenylalanine or tryptophan. A D gene is named only where the DNA matches it firmly. Some rows mark clone size as missing; the rest say once, few, many or name a class of expanded clone.

j_gene: TRBJ1-4; d_gene: TRBD1; abundance: .; len: 16; v_gene: TRBV6-1; CDR3nt: TGTGCCAGCAGTGAAGAGGCGGGGACAGGAAATGAAAAACTGTTTTTT; CDR3aa: CASSEEAGTGNEKLFF
j_gene: TRBJ2-2; d_gene: TRBD2; abundance: .; len: 16; v_gene: TRBV5-4; CDR3nt: TGTGCCAGCAGCTTGGTTCTAGCGGGGGACAGCGGGGAGCTGTTTTTT; CDR3aa: CASSLVLAGDSGELFF
j_gene: TRBJ1-1; d_gene: TRBD1; abundance: .; len: 22; v_gene: TRBV5-1; CDR3nt: TGCGCCAGCAGCTTGAAATGGGGCTCAGGCAGCAGGGGGCACGAGGTAAACACTGAAGCTTTCTTT; CDR3aa: CASSLKWGSGSRGHEVNTEAFF
j_gene: TRBJ1-5; d_gene: .; abundance: .; len: 15; v_gene: TRBV6-5; CDR3nt: TGTGCCAGCAGGCACCTTCGACACAGCAATCAGCCCCAGCATTTT; CDR3aa: CASRHLRHSNQPQHF
j_gene: TRBJ2-7; d_gene: .; abundance: .; len: 13; v_gene: TRBV13; CDR3nt: TGTGCCAGCAGCGAGAGTAGAGCGGGCGAGCAGTACTTC; CDR3aa: CASSESRAGEQYF
j_gene: TRBJ2-3; d_gene: TRBD2; abundance: .; len: 16; v_gene: TRBV5-1; CDR3nt: TGCGCCAGCAGCATCGAGTGGGCGGGAGAGGCAGATACGCAGTATTTT; CDR3aa: CASSIEWAGEADTQYF
j_gene: TRBJ2-1; d_gene: TRBD2; abundance: .; len: 19; v_gene: TRBV28; CDR3nt: TGTGCCAGCAGTCTACACCCCACTTGGTTAGCGGGAGGCTACAATGAGCAGTTCTTC; CDR3aa: CASSLHPTWLAGGYNEQFF
j_gene: TRBJ2-1; d_gene: TRBD2; abundance: .; len: 16; v_gene: TRBV27; CDR3nt: TGTGCCAGCAGCCAACGGGGGGGCGGCTCCTACAATGAGCAGTTCTTC; CDR3aa: CASSQRGGGSYNEQFF
j_gene: TRBJ2-1; d_gene: TRBD2; abundance: .; len: 16; v_gene: TRBV4-3; CDR3nt: TGCGCCAGCAGCCAAGACCCGGGAGGACTAAACAATGAGCAGTTCTTC; CDR3aa: CASSQDPGGLNNEQFF
j_gene: TRBJ1-1; d_gene: TRBD1; abundance: .; len: 15; v_gene: TRBV5-6; CDR3nt: TGTGCCAGCAGCCGACCTCGGGACAGGGCCACTGAAGCTTTCTTT; CDR3aa: CASSRPRDRATEAFF
j_gene: TRBJ2-5; d_gene: TRBD2; abundance: .; len: 16; v_gene: TRBV27; CDR3nt: TGTGCCAGCAGTTTTCAAGCGGGGGAGGTCCAAGAGACCCAGTACTTC; CDR3aa: CASSFQAGEVQETQYF
j_gene: TRBJ2-5; d_gene: .; abundance: .; len: 19; v_gene: TRBV2; CDR3nt: TGTGCCAGCAGTGACACTAGACCCGGCCTCCGGTCGGTCGGGGAGACCCAGTACTTC; CDR3aa: CASSDTRPGLRSVGETQYF
j_gene: TRBJ1-1; d_gene: .; abundance: .; len: 14; v_gene: TRBV7-2; CDR3nt: TGTGCCAGCAGCATCGACCTGGGCGGGACTGAAGCTTTCTTT; CDR3aa: CASSIDLGGTEAFF
j_gene: TRBJ2-7; d_gene: .; abundance: .; len: 15; v_gene: TRBV6-4; CDR3nt: TGTGCCAGCGGGTTCCCCCGGGACATGCCCTACGAGCAGTACTTC; CDR3aa: CASGFPRDMPYEQYF
j_gene: TRBJ2-1; d_gene: .; abundance: .; len: 12; v_gene: TRBV7-2; CDR3nt: TGTGCCAGCAGCCCACAGGGCGATGAGCAGTTCTTC; CDR3aa: CASSPQGDEQFF
j_gene: TRBJ2-1; d_gene: TRBD2; abundance: .; len: 16; v_gene: TRBV29-1; CDR3nt: TGCAGCGTTGAAGATGGACTAGCGGGATGGGGGGATGAGCAGTTCTTC; CDR3aa: CSVEDGLAGWGDEQFF
j_gene: TRBJ1-2; d_gene: .; abundance: once; len: 15; v_gene: TRBV21-1; CDR3nt: TGTGCCAGCAGCAAAGGACAGACAGCTAACTATGGCTACACCTTC; CDR3aa: CASSKGQTANYGYTF
j_gene: TRBJ1-2; d_gene: .; abundance: .; len: 16; v_gene: TRBV27; CDR3nt: TGTGCCAGCAGTTTCTCCTGGGAGGGGACTAACTATGGCTACACCTTC; CDR3aa: CASSFSWEGTNYGYTF
j_gene: TRBJ2-1; d_gene: TRBD1; abundance: .; len: 16; v_gene: TRBV6-4; CDR3nt: TGTGCCAGCAGTGTTACCGGGACAGGGGATTACAATGAGCAGTTCTTC; CDR3aa: CASSVTGTGDYNEQFF
j_gene: TRBJ2-5; d_gene: TRBD2; abundance: .; len: 15; v_gene: TRBV7-6; CDR3nt: TGTGCCAGCAGCTTAAGTCCTAGCGGTGCGGAGACCCAGTACTTC; CDR3aa: CASSLSPSGAETQYF
j_gene: TRBJ2-1; d_gene: .; abundance: .; len: 18; v_gene: TRBV7-2; CDR3nt: TGTGCCAGCAGCCCCCGAGGGTTTAGCGGCAGCTCCTACAATGAGCAGTTCTTC; CDR3aa: CASSPRGFSGSSYNEQFF
j_gene: TRBJ2-3; d_gene: TRBD2; abundance: few; len: 15; v_gene: TRBV10-3; CDR3nt: TGTGCCTCCGGACTAGCGGGGGGGGTCACAGATACGCAGTATTTT; CDR3aa: CASGLAGGVTDTQYF
j_gene: TRBJ2-2; d_gene: TRBD2; abundance: .; len: 14; v_gene: TRBV10-3; CDR3nt: TGTGCCATCAGGGCTAGCGGGGCCACCGGGGAGCTGTTTTTT; CDR3aa: CAIRASGATGELFF
j_gene: TRBJ1-5; d_gene: .; abundance: .; len: 16; v_gene: TRBV2; CDR3nt: TGTGCCAGCAGTGAGGTGGGCCGGTGGGGCAATCAGCCCCAGCATTTT; CDR3aa: CASSEVGRWGNQPQHF
j_gene: TRBJ2-7; d_gene: TRBD1; abundance: .; len: 16; v_gene: TRBV27; CDR3nt: TGTGCCAGCAGTTTTTCGCAGGGGGATTTTTCCTACGAGCAGTACTTC; CDR3aa: CASSFSQGDFSYEQYF
j_gene: TRBJ1-1; d_gene: .; abundance: few; len: 15; v_gene: TRBV14; CDR3nt: TGTGCCAGCAGCCAAGGTCTAGCAGCGAACACTGAAGCTTTCTTT; CDR3aa: CASSQGLAANTEAFF
j_gene: TRBJ1-5; d_gene: TRBD1; abundance: few; len: 16; v_gene: TRBV5-5; CDR3nt: TGTGCCAGCAGCGGGACAGGGGGAACTAGGGTCCAGCCCCAGCATTTT; CDR3aa: CASSGTGGTRVQPQHF
j_gene: TRBJ1-1; d_gene: TRBD1; abundance: .; len: 16; v_gene: TRBV27; CDR3nt: TGTGCCAGCAGTTTAAAGTCGGGACAGGGTTACACTGAAGCTTTCTTT; CDR3aa: CASSLKSGQGYTEAFF
j_gene: TRBJ1-1; d_gene: TRBD1; abundance: .; len: 15; v_gene: TRBV2; CDR3nt: TGTGCCAGCAGCTTCAAGACAGGGGCGAACACTGAAGCTTTCTTT; CDR3aa: CASSFKTGANTEAFF
j_gene: TRBJ2-5; d_gene: TRBD2; abundance: .; len: 17; v_gene: TRBV11-2; CDR3nt: TGTGCCAGCAGCTTAGATCGGGGGGGGCCACACCAAGAGACCCAGTACTTC; CDR3aa: CASSLDRGGPHQETQYF
j_gene: TRBJ2-3; d_gene: .; abundance: .; len: 16; v_gene: TRBV5-6; CDR3nt: TGTGCCAGCAGCAAAGTTAGCGGAGCAAACACAGATACGCAGTATTTT; CDR3aa: CASSKVSGANTDTQYF
j_gene: TRBJ1-6; d_gene: .; abundance: once; len: 17; v_gene: TRBV19; CDR3nt: TGTGCCAGTACTACTTCTCGGGAGAGCTCCTATAATTCACCCCTCCACTTT; CDR3aa: CASTTSRESSYNSPLHF
j_gene: TRBJ2-6; d_gene: .; abundance: .; len: 16; v_gene: TRBV2; CDR3nt: TGTGCCAGCAAACAGGGAGAGTACTCTGGGGCCAACGTCCTGACTTTC; CDR3aa: CASKQGEYSGANVLTF
j_gene: TRBJ2-7; d_gene: .; abundance: .; len: 15; v_gene: TRBV7-9; CDR3nt: TGTGCCAGCAACAGCTTAGATCTGGTTATGTACGAGCAGTACTTC; CDR3aa: CASNSLDLVMYEQYF
j_gene: TRBJ1-3; d_gene: .; abundance: .; len: 14; v_gene: TRBV10-1; CDR3nt: TGCGCCAGCAGTGCGACAGTCGGTGGAAACACCATATATTTT; CDR3aa: CASSATVGGNTIYF
j_gene: TRBJ1-6; d_gene: TRBD1; abundance: few; len: 13; v_gene: TRBV7-2; CDR3nt: TGTGCCAGCAGCCAACAGGGGGATTCACCCCTCCACTTT; CDR3aa: CASSQQGDSPLHF
j_gene: TRBJ1-3; d_gene: .; abundance: .; len: 16; v_gene: TRBV7-2; CDR3nt: TGTGCCAGCAGCCCTAGAAAGGGACTCTCTGGAAACACCATATATTTT; CDR3aa: CASSPRKGLSGNTIYF
j_gene: TRBJ1-2; d_gene: .; abundance: .; len: 16; v_gene: TRBV6-5; CDR3nt: TGTGCCAGCAGTTACTCCCGGCAGCAAGCGGCTGTTGGCTACACCTTC; CDR3aa: CASSYSRQQAAVGYTF
j_gene: TRBJ2-1; d_gene: .; abundance: .; len: 13; v_gene: TRBV11-2; CDR3nt: TGTGCCAGCAGCTTGACACCTAAGGATGAGCAGTTCTTC; CDR3aa: CASSLTPKDEQFF
j_gene: TRBJ2-7; d_gene: TRBD2; abundance: once; len: 14; v_gene: TRBV6-5; CDR3nt: TGTGCCAGCAGTTACGGCGGGGGATTCGGCGAGCAGTACTTC; CDR3aa: CASSYGGGFGEQYF
j_gene: TRBJ2-1; d_gene: TRBD2; abundance: .; len: 16; v_gene: TRBV6-5; CDR3nt: TGTGCCAGCAGTTACATTGGGACTAGCGGTTACAATGAGCAGTTCTTC; CDR3aa: CASSYIGTSGYNEQFF
j_gene: TRBJ2-1; d_gene: TRBD2; abundance: .; len: 19; v_gene: TRBV4-1; CDR3nt: TGCGCCAGCAGCCAGCGGTGGGGGACTAGCGGGCCACGCTACAATGAGCAGTTCTTC; CDR3aa: CASSQRWGTSGPRYNEQFF
j_gene: TRBJ2-2; d_gene: TRBD2; abundance: .; len: 17; v_gene: TRBV2; CDR3nt: TGTGCCAGCAGTGGGAGACTAGCGGGGAGGGACACCGGGGAGCTGTTTTTT; CDR3aa: CASSGRLAGRDTGELFF
j_gene: TRBJ1-1; d_gene: .; abundance: .; len: 14; v_gene: TRBV6-5; CDR3nt: TGTGCCAGCAGCCCAAGAGGGGGGAACACTGAAGCTTTCTTT; CDR3aa: CASSPRGGNTEAFF
j_gene: TRBJ1-5; d_gene: .; abundance: .; len: 14; v_gene: TRBV21-1; CDR3nt: TGTGCCAGCAGCAGAGACAGTTTTAGTCAGCCCCAGCATTTT; CDR3aa: CASSRDSFSQPQHF
j_gene: TRBJ1-2; d_gene: .; abundance: .; len: 15; v_gene: TRBV28; CDR3nt: TGTGCCAGCAGTTTACTGACAGGCCATGAGGGAGGCTACACCTTC; CDR3aa: CASSLLTGHEGGYTF
j_gene: TRBJ2-1; d_gene: TRBD2; abundance: few; len: 19; v_gene: TRBV6-4; CDR3nt: TGTGCCAGCAGTCAGACTAGCGGGAGATACGGCGGATCCTACAATGAGCAGTTCTTC; CDR3aa: CASSQTSGRYGGSYNEQFF
j_gene: TRBJ1-2; d_gene: TRBD1; abundance: many; len: 15; v_gene: TRBV19; CDR3nt: TGTGCCAGTAGGGTCGGACAGGGATTGGCCTATGGCTACACCTTC; CDR3aa: CASRVGQGLAYGYTF
j_gene: TRBJ2-1; d_gene: TRBD2; abundance: .; len: 17; v_gene: TRBV5-1; CDR3nt: TGCGCCAGCAGCCTGGGACTAGCGGGAGGGCCAGTGGATGAGCAGTTCTTC; CDR3aa: CASSLGLAGGPVDEQFF
j_gene: TRBJ2-7; d_gene: .; abundance: .; len: 18; v_gene: TRBV27; CDR3nt: TGTGCCAGCAGTTTATTCCGGCCTGTCAGCGGTTTACCTGGCGAGCAGTACTTC; CDR3aa: CASSLFRPVSGLPGEQYF
j_gene: TRBJ1-2; d_gene: TRBD1; abundance: .; len: 12; v_gene: TRBV5-1; CDR3nt: TGCGCCAGCAGCTGGGACAGGGAAGGCTACACCTTC; CDR3aa: CASSWDREGYTF
j_gene: TRBJ1-2; d_gene: .; abundance: .; len: 16; v_gene: TRBV6-6; CDR3nt: TGTGCCAGCAGTTACACCCCCGGGACACAGAGCTATGGCTACACCTTC; CDR3aa: CASSYTPGTQSYGYTF
j_gene: TRBJ2-1; d_gene: TRBD2; abundance: few; len: 15; v_gene: TRBV11-3; CDR3nt: TGTGCCAGCAGCTTAGAGAGCGGGGGGTACAATGAGCAGTTCTTC; CDR3aa: CASSLESGGYNEQFF